This T cell receptor (beta chain) derives from a study of blood T cells in healthy people across ages. Study details: Per every two T cells, about one barcoded beta molecule was captured by template switching.

Looked up from germline, CDR1 is SGHKS and CDR2 is YYEKEE (reference sequence). Trimming stripped 5 bases from V and 1 base from J, with 9 bases between. This CDR3 comprises 13 residues. With a J-beta primer mix and a sample-barcoded 5' primer, a second PCR ran about 7 to 12 cycles. MiXCR was run by TCRdb on the 5' RACE reads, yielding one entry per CDR3 protein. Here the sample spans 1.5 million to 2 million distinct CDR3 sequences, 28% being singletons. This TCR was sampled from a woman aged 25 to 39 in good health. The sample comprised blood. V gene TRBV5-5 combines with J gene TRBJ1-1; D remains unclear. The CDR3 is CASRLRANTEAFF. As DNA, the CDR3 is TGTGCCAGCAGATTGAGGGCGAACACTGAAGCTTTCTTT.